These 2 T cell receptor beta chains share one sample of origin, sequenced in a study of blood T cell repertoires in COVID-19. The table came from immunoSEQ multiplex PCR; TCRdb's copy has only in-frame clones and leaves some out. This table holds about 160,000 clones, approximately 85% found once. The sample was peripheral blood. These receptors all come from a man in his forties who had recovered from COVID-19.

The rearrangement joins TRBV28 to TRBJ1-3; D gene unclear. The V and J ends lost 6 bases and 0 bases respectively, with 12 bases between them. The CDR3 totals 15 residues. From germline, CDR1 is MDHEN and CDR2 SYDVKM. The CDR3 region is CASSPAAGSGNTIYF. As DNA, the CDR3 is TGTGCCAGCAGCCCCGCTGCGGGCTCTGGAAACACCATATATTTT. The variable domain in full, with the rest retrieved from reference TRBV28 and TRBJ1-3, is DVKVTQSSRYLVKRTGEKVFLECVQDMDHENMFWYRQDPGLGLRLIYFSYDVKMKEKGDIPEGYSVSREKKERFSLILESASTNQTSMYLCASSPAAGSGNTIYFGEGSWLTVV.

The chain joins TRBV5-4 to TRBJ1-3, with no clear D. Germline lookup yields CDR1 SGHNT and CDR2 YYREEE (reference sequence). V shed 4 bases and J shed 0 bases, with 11 bases lying between them. This CDR3 spans 15 amino acids. This CDR3 is CASSPTLTSGNTIYF. The CDR3 DNA follows: TGTGCCAGCAGCCCCACACTAACCTCTGGAAACACCATATATTTT.